This TCR beta chain emerged from a study of cytomegalovirus exposure and HLA in healthy donors. In germline, CDR1 is SQVTM, CDR2 ANQGSEA. Losses at the gene ends were 6 bases for V and 2 bases for J; bases not matched to a gene: 7. The CDR3 spans 14 residues. Method: immunoSEQ multiplex PCR; TCRdb's copy keeps in-frame clones and lacks some. The sample lists 150,000 to 200,000 clones, about 90% occurring once. This TCR came from a woman aged 18-30 years in good health and CMV-seropositive. The V and J genes are TRBV29-1 and TRBJ1-2; 9 bases line up with TRBD1. Specimen: PBMCs. The CDR3 DNA reads as TGCAGCGTCGCACAGGGGGCCACGAACTATGGCTACACCTTC. Its protein product is CSVAQGATNYGYTF.